This TCR beta chain comes out of a study of shared clonotypes between healthy human individuals. Background on the study: Three plates were used per donor for CD4 naive, three for CD4 memory, two for CD8 naive and one for CD8 memory.

Assay execution took place at the deep level. Using immunoSEQ multiplex PCR, the repertoire was profiled, and TCRdb retains in-frame clones only, with some absent. The sample lists some 800,000 clones; nearly 95% were seen once. The naive CD8 population came from CD45RO-negative cells selected for CCR7, without terminally differentiated effector memory CD45RA+ cells. Adults of Caucasian background living in Nashville, Tennessee made up all donors. Germline values: CDR1 LNHDA, CDR2 SQIVND (reference sequence). This CDR3 is built from 14 residues. The ends were cut back, 3 bases at V and 6 bases at J, with 11 bases in the middle.

The chain carries TRBV19 and TRBJ2-2, with D perhaps TRBD1 (5 bases). The sequenced sample was naive CD8+ T cells sorted from blood. The clonotype comes from a man younger than 45 in good health. The CDR3 DNA sequence: TGTGCCAGTAGTATGTGGGGCCGGGCCGGGGAGCTGTTTTTT. Translated: CASSMWGRAGELFF.